This T cell receptor beta chain was identified in a study of cytomegalovirus exposure and HLA in healthy donors. Overall study: The Caucasian-associated ancestry cluster held 65% to 85% of 300 to 500 genotyped donors. Study-level results: An Asian-associated ancestry cluster reportedly showed fewer N-insertions than the approximately 620-donor mean in a later analysis.

Germline CDR1 is SGDLS and CDR2 is YYNGEE. This CDR3 is built from 16 residues. V lost 1 base, J lost 0 bases, and 4 bases stayed unmatched. On this clone: Its antigen is currently unknown.

Primers for the PCR totalled 60 Vbeta and 13 Jbeta. TCRdb's table, derived via immunoSEQ multiplex PCR, lists solely in-frame clones and lacks some. The top ten hold around 0.71% of the sample, which has some 150,000 clones, around 78% seen once. The V and J genes are TRBV9 and TRBJ2-3; 8 nucleotides match TRBD2. The clonotype comes from a female donor in good health and CMV-seronegative. Sequencing was carried out using PBMCs. The CDR3 protein is CASSVREGRSTDTQYF. The CDR3 nucleotides read TGTGCCAGCAGCGTACGGGAGGGCCGTAGCACAGATACGCAGTATTTT. The whole variable domain, remainder taken from reference TRBV9 and TRBJ2-3, is DSGVTQTPKHLITATGQRVTLRCSPRSGDLSVYWYQQSLDQGLQFLIQYYNGEERAKGNILERFSAQQFPDLHSELNLSSLELGDSALYFCASSVREGRSTDTQYFGPGTRLTVL.